Following are 13 T cell receptor beta chains from one sample sequenced in a study of early T cells in non-severe SARS-CoV-2 infection. In TCRdb, the 5' RACE reads were re-called with MiXCR into one record per CDR3 protein. This sample has tens of thousands of distinct CDR3 sequences, with 13% found just once. Input material: whole blood. These TCRs come from an adult who was a healthcare worker with PCR-confirmed SARS-CoV-2 infection or an uninfected control (not recorded which).

The rearrangement joins TRBV7-2 to TRBJ2-1; 12 nucleotides align to TRBD2. Trimming at V came to 4 bases and at J to 14 bases, leaving 12 bases not matched to a gene. CDR1 is SGHTA, CDR2 FQGNSA, per germline. The CDR3 extends over 15 amino acids. This CDR3 is CASSSLTSGRPKEFF. In DNA, the CDR3 is TGTGCCAGCAGCTCCCTAACTAGCGGGAGGCCCAAAGAGTTCTTC. The whole variable domain, remainder taken from reference TRBV7-2 and TRBJ2-1, is GAGVSQSPSNKVTEKGKDVELRCDPISGHTALYWYRQSLGQGLEFLIYFQGNSAPDKSGLPSDRFSAERTGGSVSTLTIQRTQQEDSAVYLCASSSLTSGRPKEFFGPGTRLTVL.

This clonotype was counted many times. V usage is TRBV20-1 and J usage is TRBJ1-2; TRBD1 might be the D (6 bases). CDR1 and CDR2 (germline): DFQATT, SNEGSKA (reference sequence). V was pared by 6 bases and J by 2 bases, with 10 bases between. This CDR3 spans 12 amino acids. The CDR3 loop reads CSANTGNYGYTF. The CDR3 DNA reads as TGCAGTGCCAACACAGGGAACTATGGCTACACCTTC.

This clonotype has at least ten counts. This chain uses TRBV5-1 with TRBJ2-5; D might be TRBD2 (6 bases). Germline loops: CDR1 SGHRS, CDR2 YFSETQ. This CDR3 spans 15 amino acids. Between the trimmed V and J ends, which lost 2 bases and 1 base, there was a span of 12 bases. The CDR3 loop is CASSFSGGRQETQYF. CDR3 DNA: TGCGCCAGCAGCTTCTCCGGAGGGCGCCAAGAGACCCAGTACTTC.

The chain combines TRBV6-2 or TRBV6-3 with TRBJ2-5; D uncertain. This CDR3 contains 12 residues. Germline loops: CDR1 MNHEY, CDR2 SVGEGT. Between the trimmed V and J ends, which lost 5 bases and 9 bases, there was a span of 13 bases. CDR3 DNA: TGTGCCAGCAGTCTTTCGTCCGAGTCCCAGTACTTC. This codes for CASSLSSESQYF.

This clonotype has a count of ten or more. The chain employs TRBV12-3 or TRBV12-4 and TRBJ2-7; a possible D gene is TRBD1 (6 bases). Between the trimmed V and J ends, which lost 4 bases and 5 bases, there was a span of 21 bases. This CDR3 is 16 amino acids long. The CDR3 sequence: CASSSLSRRTAHEQYF. The CDR3 coding sequence is TGTGCCAGCAGTTCGCTATCTCGTCGGACAGCACACGAGCAGTACTTC.

This clonotype appeared a few times. The rearrangement joins TRBV28 to TRBJ2-5, with D perhaps assigned TRBD1 or TRBD2 (5 bases each). The length of the CDR3 is 18 residues. Trimming took 3 bases from V and 2 from J, leaving 22 bases between them. CDR1 MDHEN and CDR2 SYDVKM come from the germline V gene. Written as DNA, the CDR3 is TGTGCCAGCAGTTTCTTCTGGAGAACTAGGGGTTTTCAAGAGACCCAGTACTTC. As protein: CASSFFWRTRGFQETQYF.

In this sample, this clonotype turned up a few times. The V and J genes are TRBV20-1 and TRBJ1-3, with D maybe TRBD1 (5 bases). The V and J ends lost 5 bases and 2 bases respectively, with 10 bases between them. The CDR3 consists of 13 residues. Germline V gives CDR1 DFQATT, CDR2 SNEGSKA (reference sequence). The CDR3 loop is CSAPGTAGNTIYF. The DNA of the CDR3 is TGCAGTGCTCCCGGGACGGCTGGAAACACCATATATTTT.

A few counts support this clonotype. The chain joins TRBV5-5 to TRBJ2-1, with 13 bases that match TRBD2. This CDR3 has 17 amino acids. Germline V gene sequence: CDR1 SGHKS, CDR2 YYEKEE (reference sequence). Losses at the gene ends were 3 bases for V and 7 bases for J; bases not matched to a gene: 10. The DNA for the CDR3 is TGTGCCAGCAGCTCATTAAGGACTAGCGGGAGTCGTAATGAGCAGTTCTTC. Its protein is CASSSLRTSGSRNEQFF.

This chain joins TRBV12-5 and TRBJ2-1; 7 bases agree with TRBD2. The germline gives CDR1 LGHNT, CDR2 FRNRAP. The CDR3 contains 18 residues. Trimming at V came to 2 bases and at J to 0 bases, leaving 10 bases not matched to a gene. Here the CDR3 reads CASGLYPGLSYSYNEQFF. The CDR3 nucleotides are TGTGCTAGTGGTTTGTACCCGGGACTATCTTACTCCTACAATGAGCAGTTCTTC.

This clonotype appeared a few times. The chain links TRBV11-2 to TRBJ2-1, with 7 bases that match TRBD2. Germline V gene lookup returns CDR1 SGHAT and CDR2 FQNNGV. V dropped 0 bases and J dropped 4; count of bases not matched to a gene: 12. The length of the CDR3 is 18 residues. Here the CDR3 reads CASSLDISGVAIYNEQFF. In DNA, the CDR3 is TGTGCCAGCAGCTTAGATATCAGCGGGGTGGCGATTTACAATGAGCAGTTCTTC.

This clonotype was picked up many times. The V and J genes are TRBV20-1 and TRBJ1-5; possibly TRBD1 for D (6 bases). CDR1 and CDR2 from the germline V gene are DFQATT and SNEGSKA (reference sequence). CDR3 length equals 15 residues. V lost 2 bases and J lost 4, with 15 bases in between. Here the CDR3 DNA reads TGCAGTGCTAGATCCCTAGACAGGCCGAATCAGCCCCAGCATTTT. This gives the protein CSARSLDRPNQPQHF.

This clonotype was seen more than once but under ten times. This chain uses TRBV6-2 or TRBV6-3 with TRBJ2-1; D perhaps matches TRBD1 (6 bases). Deletions cut 8 bases from V and 3 bases from J, with 14 bases between. This CDR3 is 14 amino acids long. Germline lookup yields CDR1 MNHEY and CDR2 SVGEGT. The DNA for the CDR3 is TGTGCCAGCCGCCGGGACAAATACTACAATGAGCAGTTCTTC. It translates to CASRRDKYYNEQFF.

This clonotype was counted only a few times. The V gene is TRBV7-2, the J gene TRBJ1-1; D is unresolved. The V gene lost 5 bases and the J gene lost 6 bases, with 13 bases spanning the gap. This CDR3 has 13 residues. Looked up from germline, CDR1 is SGHTA and CDR2 is FQGNSA. CDR3 in DNA: TGTGCCAGCAGCGCAAGCGTCAGTTCTGAAGCTTTCTTT. This encodes CASSASVSSEAFF. Drawing the rest from reference TRBV7-2 and TRBJ1-1, the complete variable domain is GAGVSQSPSNKVTEKGKDVELRCDPISGHTALYWYRQSLGQGLEFLIYFQGNSAPDKSGLPSDRFSAERTGGSVSTLTIQRTQQEDSAVYLCASSASVSSEAFFGQGTRLTVV.